Given below is one T cell receptor (beta chain) in context. The target antigen is unknown. The donors, all of them Caucasian adults, lived in Nashville, Tennessee. This specimen belongs to a study of shared clonotypes between healthy human individuals. The study, taken as a whole, reports: Only a few donors were included, so the genetic and exposure-history diversity represented was limited.

The authors sequenced unsorted PBMC DNA on ten immunoSEQ deep assay plates. Original analysis: ImmunoSEQ gave junction-only sequences without quality scores, so filtering differed. Data came from immunoSEQ multiplex PCR; TCRdb stores just in-frame clones and leaves some out. That table furnishes V, J and clone size, whereas the DNA furnished D and trimming. The table shows some 470,000 clones, with less than 80% occurring only once. This CDR3 comprises 10 residues. V lost 4 bases and J lost 7, with 2 bases in between. Germline lookup yields CDR1 MDHEN and CDR2 SYDVKM. This chain connects TRBV28 to TRBJ2-1; D not certain. Sequenced sample: PBMCs. This clonotype was sampled from a woman between 40 and 50 years old in good health. Some clones in this sample may be carry-over from other donors' samples. This CDR3 is CASSSNEQFF. In DNA form, the CDR3 reads TGTGCCAGCAGTTCGAATGAGCAGTTCTTC.